The rows below give T cell receptor beta chains drawn from one sample of a study of T cells in Graves' hyperthyroidism and ophthalmopathy. TCRdb re-called the multiplex PCR reads through MiXCR, storing one row per CDR3 protein. The table has around 290,000 distinct CDR3 sequences, approximately 17% seen once. Sequencing was done on a sample of blood. The receptors derive from a woman in her sixties or seventies with Graves' ophthalmopathy. CDR3s include the opening cysteine and the closing phenylalanine or tryptophan. The D gene is left open where the match is weak. Not every row has a clone size; where given, it reads once, few, many or a size class.

v_gene	j_gene	d_gene	abundance	len	CDR3aa	CDR3nt
TRBV19	TRBJ1-1	TRBD1	-	14	CASRQGTGWAEAFF	TGTGCCAGTAGACAAGGGACAGGGTGGGCTGAAGCTTTCTTT
TRBV6-1	TRBJ1-5	-	few	13	CASRGQLRGPQHF	TGTGCCAGCAGAGGGCAATTACGGGGCCCCCAGCATTTT
TRBV10-3	TRBJ2-5	-	many	13	CAISARVEETQYF	TGTGCCATCAGTGCCAGGGTTGAAGAGACCCAGTACTTC
TRBV5-1	TRBJ1-6	-	-	15	CASSLDRVGNSPLHF	TGCGCCAGCAGCTTGGACAGGGTTGGAAATTCACCCCTCCACTTT
TRBV20-1	TRBJ2-7	TRBD1	many	16	CSAVPLGTGGGYEQYF	TGCAGTGCAGTCCCACTAGGGACAGGGGGCGGTTACGAGCAGTACTTC
TRBV5-4	TRBJ2-1	TRBD2	few	15	CASSPTSGRLDEQFF	TGTGCCAGCAGCCCTACTAGCGGGAGGTTGGATGAGCAGTTCTTC
TRBV2	TRBJ1-4	TRBD1	many	14	CASSGGTGEEKLFF	TGTGCCAGCAGTGGCGGGACAGGGGAAGAAAAACTGTTTTTT
TRBV19	TRBJ2-2	TRBD1	-	15	CASIGRQGATGELFF	TGTGCCAGTATCGGGCGACAGGGGGCTACCGGGGAGCTGTTTTTT
TRBV5-8	TRBJ2-2	TRBD2	many	14	CASSPRGGSGELFF	TGTGCCAGCAGCCCTCGGGGGGGATCCGGGGAGCTGTTTTTT
TRBV5-1	TRBJ1-1	TRBD1	many	14	CASSRQGKDTEAFF	TGCGCCAGCAGCCGACAGGGTAAGGACACTGAAGCTTTCTTT
TRBV4-3	TRBJ1-2	-	-	15	CASSQDPPVPGGYTF	TGCGCCAGCAGCCAAGATCCCCCAGTTCCTGGCGGCTACACCTTC
TRBV4-3	TRBJ1-1	TRBD1	-	14	CASSHADRPTEAFF	TGCGCCAGCAGCCACGCGGACAGGCCCACTGAAGCTTTCTTT
TRBV4-1	TRBJ2-7	-	many	17	CASSQEGGRGGTYEQYF	TGCGCCAGCAGCCAAGAAGGTGGCAGAGGGGGGACCTACGAGCAGTACTTC
TRBV29-1	TRBJ2-1	-	many	15	CSVKSTSLGYNEQFF	TGCAGCGTTAAAAGTACTTCATTGGGGTACAATGAGCAGTTCTTC
TRBV7-9	TRBJ1-1	TRBD1	many	15	CASSLYRGGDTEAFF	TGTGCCAGCAGCTTGTACAGGGGAGGGGACACTGAAGCTTTCTTT
TRBV7-9	TRBJ2-2	-	-	12	CANLGNTGELFF	TGTGCCAACTTAGGGAACACCGGGGAGCTGTTTTTT
TRBV6-2/TRBV6-3	TRBJ1-1	-	many	12	CASSYGTSEAFF	TGTGCCAGCAGTTACGGGACATCTGAAGCTTTCTTT
TRBV5-1	TRBJ1-2	TRBD1	-	15	CASNPTGTKSYGYTF	TGCGCCAGCAATCCGACAGGGACGAAGAGCTATGGCTACACCTTC
TRBV4-2	TRBJ1-6	-	-	14	CASSHLRDVSPLRF	TGTGCCAGCAGCCATCTCAGGGATGTCTCACCCCTCCGCTTT
TRBV6-2/TRBV6-3	TRBJ2-1	-	-	14	CASSYSTGGNEQFF	TGTGCCAGCAGTTACTCGACCGGGGGCAATGAGCAGTTCTTC
TRBV28	TRBJ2-1	-	many	14	CASSSLGASNEQFF	TGTGCCAGCAGTTCTCTGGGGGCGTCGAATGAGCAGTTCTTC
TRBV12-3/TRBV12-4	TRBJ2-2	-	many	15	CASSSGSARTGELFF	TGTGCCAGCAGTTCAGGGAGCGCAAGGACCGGGGAGCTGTTTTTT
TRBV28	TRBJ2-7	TRBD1	few	17	CASSFVGWLGQKYEQYF	TGTGCCAGCAGTTTTGTCGGATGGTTGGGACAGAAGTACGAGCAGTACTTC
TRBV4-2	TRBJ1-4	-	many	16	CASSQVTSGEGEKLFF	TGTGCCAGCAGCCAAGTTACCTCGGGGGAAGGTGAAAAACTGTTTTTT
TRBV2	TRBJ1-4	TRBD1	many	15	CASSGTGGSNEKLFF	TGTGCCAGCAGTGGGACAGGGGGCTCTAATGAAAAACTGTTTTTT
TRBV11-2	TRBJ2-1	-	-	16	CASSLLLSGPYNEQFF	TGTGCCAGCAGCTTATTATTATCGGGACCCTACAATGAGCAGTTCTTC
TRBV6-5	TRBJ1-5	-	many	14	CASSYSRGNQPQHF	TGTGCCAGCAGTTACTCCAGGGGCAATCAGCCCCAGCATTTT
TRBV6-5	TRBJ1-1	-	few	14	CASSYGGAHTEAFF	TGTGCCAGCAGTTACGGAGGGGCGCACACTGAAGCTTTCTTT
TRBV5-1	TRBJ1-2	-	many	15	CASSMGQPEGNGYTF	TGCGCCAGCAGTATGGGGCAGCCAGAGGGGAATGGCTACACCTTC
TRBV5-6	TRBJ2-7	-	many	12	CASSLRSYEQYF	TGTGCCAGCAGCTTGCGCTCCTACGAGCAGTACTTC
TRBV12-3/TRBV12-4	TRBJ1-3	-	few	15	CASSLSGVSGNTIYF	TGTGCCAGCAGTTTAAGTGGGGTCTCTGGAAACACCATATATTTT
TRBV20-1	TRBJ2-5	-	many	13	CSASGLTQETQYF	TGCAGTGCTAGTGGACTAACCCAAGAGACCCAGTACTTC
TRBV5-1	TRBJ2-7	-	many	13	CASSLPQGYEQYF	TGCGCCAGCAGCCTGCCACAGGGCTACGAGCAGTACTTC
TRBV20-1	TRBJ1-5	-	many	12	CSATIGRQLEHF	TGCAGTGCCACGATAGGGAGACAGCTCGAGCATTTT
TRBV4-3	TRBJ1-5	-	many	15	CASSQGRVRNQPQHF	TGCGCCAGCAGCCAAGGCAGGGTTCGGAATCAGCCCCAGCATTTT
TRBV13	TRBJ2-7	TRBD1	-	14	CASSPRGPSGEQYF	TGTGCCAGCAGCCCGAGGGGGCCTTCTGGGGAGCAGTACTTC
TRBV12-3/TRBV12-4	TRBJ2-2	-	-	11	CATSSIGELFF	TGTGCCACCTCCTCGATCGGGGAGCTGTTTTTT